One and the same sample provided the 26 T cell receptor beta chains below, sequenced in a study of blood T cell repertoires in COVID-19. The method was immunoSEQ multiplex PCR; TCRdb's version includes in-frame clones alone and lacks a portion of them. The data show roughly 120,000 clones, with about 91% seen just once and 0.75% to 0.9% held by the top ten. The specimen sequenced was peripheral blood. These receptors all come from a woman between 50 and 59 years old with active or convalescent COVID-19.

The V gene is TRBV7-2, the J gene TRBJ2-3; D possibly corresponds to TRBD1 (6 bases). This CDR3 is 16 amino acids long. The germline CDR1 and CDR2 sequences are SGHTA and FQGNSA. V was trimmed by 3 bases and J by 0 bases, leaving 13 bases between them. This CDR3 reads CASSFSAGASTDTQYF. CDR3 DNA sequence: TGTGCCAGCAGCTTCTCGGCAGGGGCTAGCACAGATACGCAGTATTTT.

J is TRBJ1-2 and V is TRBV6-5; D gene ambiguous. Germline CDR1 reads MNHEY; CDR2 reads SVGAGI. There are 12 residues in the CDR3. Trimming left V 11 bases short and J 0 bases short, with 10 bases between. CDR3 amino acids: CAVWQANYGYTF. The CDR3 region has the DNA TGTGCCGTGTGGCAGGCTAACTATGGCTACACCTTC.

The chain couples TRBV7-9 to TRBJ1-4, with 8 bases aligning to TRBD1. Germline V lookup: CDR1 SEHNR, CDR2 FQNEAQ (reference sequence). The CDR3 covers 17 residues. Trimming at V came to 5 bases and at J to 4 bases, leaving 12 bases not matched to a gene. CDR3 coding DNA: TGTGCCAGCAGCGAACCGAAGGGACAGGCTTATAATGAAAAACTGTTTTTT. Protein: CASSEPKGQAYNEKLFF.

The rearrangement joins TRBV9 to TRBJ2-2; no clear D gene. Trimming shortened V by 0 bases and J by 11 bases, and 11 bases separated the two germline ends. Per the germline V gene, CDR1 is SGDLS and CDR2 is YYNGEE. The CDR3 extends over 13 amino acids. CDR3: CASSVDVQKELFF. The CDR3 DNA sequence: TGTGCCAGCAGCGTAGATGTACAGAAAGAGCTGTTTTTT.

The genes are TRBV27 and TRBJ1-6; no clear D. CDR3 length: 13 amino acids. V gave up 6 bases and J gave up 7 bases, with 10 bases separating them. Germline values: CDR1 MNHEY, CDR2 SMNVEV (reference sequence). The CDR3 region has the DNA TGTGCCAGCAGAGACAATGCAAATTCACCCCTCCACTTT. Translating gives CASRDNANSPLHF.

In DNA form, the CDR3 reads TGTGCCAGCAGCCAAGATCAAAGGACAGGAGCCTACGAGCAGTACTTC. It is translated as CASSQDQRTGAYEQYF. The chain has TRBV4-2 and TRBJ2-7; 7 bases are a match to TRBD1. V lost 0 bases, J lost 2 bases, and 7 bases stayed unmatched. Per the germline V gene, CDR1 is LGHNA and CDR2 is YNFKEQ. The length of the CDR3 is 16 residues.

This clone was counted a single time. The chain uses TRBV7-3 and TRBJ2-3, with 7 bases that match TRBD2. CDR1 and CDR2 (germline): SGHTA, FQGTGA. Germline trimming cut 3 bases from V and 5 bases from J; bases unmatched to any gene: 14. The CDR3 contains 17 residues. In DNA form, the CDR3 reads TGTGCCAGCAGCTTGGTCTTCCCGGGGAGGGGAATAGATACGCAGTATTTT. This encodes CASSLVFPGRGIDTQYF.

The V call is TRBV7-9, the J call TRBJ2-4, with 7 positions matching TRBD2. Trimming at V came to 3 bases and at J to 8 bases, leaving 13 bases not matched to a gene. This CDR3 has 16 residues. Looked up from germline, CDR1 is SEHNR and CDR2 is FQNEAQ (reference sequence). CDR3 in DNA: TGTGCCAGCAGCTTCCCGGGAGGTCCAGCGGGTTACATTCAGTACTTC. It yields the protein CASSFPGGPAGYIQYF.

The chain carries TRBV6-5 and TRBJ2-3, with a tentative D call TRBD2 (6 bases). The germline V gene has CDR1 MNHEY and CDR2 SVGAGI. The CDR3 covers 14 residues. Trimming left V 7 bases short and J 3 bases short, with 14 bases between. The chain's CDR3 is CASTAAGLTDTQYF. The CDR3 DNA is TGTGCCAGCACCGCAGCGGGTTTAACAGATACGCAGTATTTT.

V usage is TRBV28 and J usage is TRBJ1-3; 7 bases fit TRBD1. CDR1 MDHEN and CDR2 SYDVKM come from the germline V gene. The CDR3 is 15 residues long. V gave up 7 bases and J gave up 0 bases; unmatched junction bases: 6. CDR3: CASIGGTVSGNTIYF. For the CDR3, the DNA is TGTGCCAGCATAGGGGGGACAGTCTCTGGAAACACCATATATTTT.

The chain carries TRBV6-6 and TRBJ2-2; D is possibly TRBD2 (5 bases). The CDR3 is made up of 12 amino acids. With 11 bases removed from V and 6 bases from J, the gap between germline ends came to 13 bases. The V gene's germline CDR1 is MNHNY and CDR2 SVGAGI (reference sequence). CDR3 nucleotide sequence: TGTGCCTCCTCCAGGAGGCCCGGGGAGCTGTTTTTT. It translates to CASSRRPGELFF.

This rearrangement joins TRBV30 to TRBJ2-7; D not resolved. The CDR3 is made up of 11 amino acids. V was trimmed by 3 bases and J by 3 bases, leaving 6 bases between them. The germline V gene has CDR1 GTSNPN and CDR2 SVGIG (reference sequence). The CDR3 DNA reads TGTGCCTGGAGCTCCCGCTACGAGCAGTACTTC. It encodes CAWSSRYEQYF.

The chain links TRBV28 to TRBJ1-2, with 11 bases matching TRBD1. This CDR3 comprises 17 residues. The junction had 15 bases not matched to a gene; V was cut back by 6 bases and J by 6 bases. Germline V lookup: CDR1 MDHEN, CDR2 SYDVKM. CDR3 amino acids: CASSQIWLGQGAHGYTF. The CDR3 DNA follows: TGTGCCAGCAGCCAAATTTGGCTAGGACAGGGGGCCCATGGCTACACCTTC.

The rearrangement uses TRBV7-2 and TRBJ1-1, with 9 bases aligning to TRBD1. J gave up 6 bases and V 2 bases, and 7 bases lay outside the gene matches. Germline V gene data show CDR1 as SGHTA and CDR2 as FQGNSA. The CDR3 totals 15 residues. The CDR3 DNA sequence: TGTGCCAGCAGCTTAAGCCTGACAGGGGGTGCTGAAGCTTTCTTT. This sequence encodes CASSLSLTGGAEAFF.

The CDR3 DNA reads as TGTGCCAGCAGCAGTGACAGTTACGCGAACACCGGGGAGCTGTTTTTT. Protein sequence: CASSSDSYANTGELFF. The chain employs TRBV7-6 and TRBJ2-2; D is perhaps TRBD1 (5 bases). V was pared by 5 bases and J by 0 bases, with 13 bases between. The CDR3 is 16 amino acids. Germline assignment: CDR1 SGHVS and CDR2 FNYEAQ.

The chain recombines TRBV20-1 with TRBJ2-7; D not certain. V lost 6 bases, J lost 5 bases, and 8 bases lay in between. Germline values: CDR1 DFQATT, CDR2 SNEGSKA (reference sequence). This CDR3 comprises 10 residues. The CDR3 bases are TGCAGTGCCTTTCTCCACGAGCAGTACTTC. Residues: CSAFLHEQYF.

The rearrangement joins TRBV24-1 to TRBJ2-3; D is possibly TRBD2 (6 bases). V was pared by 4 bases and J by 2 bases, with 12 bases between. The germline V gene encodes CDR1 KGHDR and CDR2 SFDVKD. The CDR3 runs 15 residues. This CDR3 is CATSDRAGPTDTQYF. DNA for the CDR3: TGTGCCACCAGTGACAGAGCGGGCCCCACAGATACGCAGTATTTT.

V is TRBV19 and J is TRBJ2-7; unclear D gene. Trimming pared 4 bases from V and 0 bases from J, leaving 7 bases between. This CDR3 is built from 13 residues. Per germline, CDR1 LNHDA and CDR2 SQIVND (reference sequence). As DNA, the CDR3 is TGTGCCAGTAGTAGCGGCAGCTCCTACGAGCAGTACTTC. Residues: CASSSGSSYEQYF. The full variable domain, with the rest looked up from reference TRBV19 and TRBJ2-7, is DGGITQSPKYLFRKEGQNVTLSCEQNLNHDAMYWYRQDPGQGLRLIYYSQIVNDFQKGDIAEGYSVSREKKESFPLTVTSAQKNPTAFYLCASSSGSSYEQYFGPGTRLTVT.

The genes are TRBV29-1 and TRBJ2-1, with 9 bases that match TRBD2. CDR1 and CDR2 from the germline V gene are SQVTM and ANQGSEA. Unmatched junction bases numbered 9, after V lost 4 bases and J lost 5 bases. This CDR3 has 15 amino acids. The CDR3 region has the DNA TGCAGCGTTGGGTTAAGACTAGCGGTGAACAATGAGCAGTTCTTC. Translated: CSVGLRLAVNNEQFF.

The gene calls are TRBV10-3 and TRBJ2-2; perhaps TRBD2 as D (5 bases). In germline, CDR1 is ENHRY, CDR2 SYGVKD. The CDR3 is 13 amino acids. The ends were cut back, 11 bases at V and 1 base at J, with 11 bases in the middle. The CDR3 region has the DNA TGTGCCGTCGGGATCAAGAACACCGGGGAGCTGTTTTTT. Protein sequence: CAVGIKNTGELFF.

The J gene is TRBJ2-1, the V gene TRBV5-4, with TRBD2 matching 8 bases. The V segment lost 0 bases and the J segment 0 bases; nucleotides outside the gene matches: 5. Germline lookup yields CDR1 SGHNT and CDR2 YYREEE (reference sequence). The CDR3 consists of 17 residues. The CDR3 nucleotides read TGTGCCAGCAGCTTGGGAAGCGGGAGTGGCTCCTACAATGAGCAGTTCTTC. This gives the protein CASSLGSGSGSYNEQFF.

The rearrangement joins TRBV4-3 to TRBJ2-7; D remains ambiguous. Germline CDR1 reads LGHNA; CDR2 reads YSLEER. Trimming stripped 3 bases from V and 5 bases from J, with 11 bases between. This CDR3 comprises 13 residues. CDR3 amino acids: CASSHSAVDEQYF. The CDR3 nucleotides read TGCGCCAGCAGCCACAGCGCTGTAGACGAGCAGTACTTC.

The chain couples TRBV19 to TRBJ1-4, with D perhaps matching TRBD1 (6 bases). The CDR3 runs to 13 residues. Per germline, CDR1 LNHDA and CDR2 SQIVND (reference sequence). V was pared by 7 bases and J by 6 bases, with 12 bases between. The CDR3, as DNA: TGTGCCAGTACCATGGACAGACATGAAAAACTGTTTTTT. Encoded protein: CASTMDRHEKLFF.

The table lists this clone with a few counts. The chain has TRBV7-8 and TRBJ2-1; 10 bases fit TRBD1. CDR1 SGHVS and CDR2 FQNEAQ come from the germline V gene. This CDR3 spans 17 amino acids. V was pared by 2 bases and J by 4 bases, with 8 bases of the junction left unmatched. The DNA of the CDR3 is TGTGCCAGCAGCTTAAAGGGGGGACAGGGGTTTTACAATGAGCAGTTCTTC. Its protein product is CASSLKGGQGFYNEQFF.

The chain uses TRBV6-5 and TRBJ2-1; possible D gene TRBD2, 6 bases. Germline CDR1 reads MNHEY; CDR2 reads SVGAGI. V was shortened by 6 bases and J by 6 bases, with 18 bases between the two germline ends. The CDR3 covers 15 residues. The CDR3: CASSDLPGTPNEQFF. The CDR3 DNA reads as TGTGCCAGCAGCGATTTACCCGGGACTCCCAATGAGCAGTTCTTC.

In DNA form, the CDR3 reads TGCAGTGCTAGTAATGGGGACAGGGGGTTGCACGAGCAGTACTTC. Translation gives CSASNGDRGLHEQYF. The V gene is TRBV20-1, the J gene TRBJ2-7; 11 bases line up with TRBD1. Germline CDR1 DFQATT, CDR2 SNEGSKA (reference sequence). V lost 3 bases to trimming and J lost 5 bases; unmatched junction nucleotides: 9. The CDR3 covers 15 residues.